A single sample gave rise to the 8 T cell receptor beta chains below, sequenced in a study of STAT5B mutations in CD4+ large granular lymphocyte leukemia. Repertoires were generated with immunoSEQ multiplex PCR, while TCRdb's copy carries only in-frame clones and drops some. The sample lists about 38,000 clones, 75% to 85% occurring once. Sequenced material: CD4+ T cells from blood buffy coats. These TCRs come from a human donor in good health.

The chain combines TRBV5-4 with TRBJ2-3; 14 nucleotides line up with TRBD2. This CDR3 is 16 amino acids long. With 4 bases clipped from V and 4 bases from J, the junction kept 5 bases outside the gene matches. Germline loops: CDR1 SGHNT, CDR2 YYREEE (reference sequence). The CDR3 is CASSKGTSGSADTQYF. The CDR3 DNA sequence: TGTGCCAGCAGCAAAGGGACTAGCGGGAGTGCAGATACGCAGTATTTT. Drawing the rest from reference TRBV5-4 and TRBJ2-3, the complete variable domain is ETGVTQSPTHLIKTRGQQVTLRCSSQSGHNTVSWYQQALGQGPQFIFQYYREEENGRGNFPPRFSGLQFPNYSSELNVNALELDDSALYLCASSKGTSGSADTQYFGPGTRLTVL.

The CDR3 sequence is CASSPTGQSIFEQYF. For the CDR3, the DNA is TGTGCCAGCAGCCCTACGGGACAGAGCATTTTCGAGCAGTACTTC. The rearrangement links TRBV6-5 to TRBJ2-7; 7 bases fit TRBD1. In germline, CDR1 is MNHEY, CDR2 SVGAGI. V trimming: 6 bases; J trimming: 6 bases; junction bases outside the gene matches: 14. The CDR3 is 15 residues long.

The CDR3: CASTLTGLNTEAFF. The CDR3, as DNA: TGTGCCAGCACCCTGACAGGGTTGAACACTGAAGCTTTCTTT. V and J are TRBV2 and TRBJ1-1; the match to TRBD1 covers 7 bases. This CDR3 spans 14 amino acids. The germline CDR1 and CDR2 sequences are SNHLY and FYNNEI. After removal of 7 bases from V and 0 bases from J, the junction contained 5 bases not matched to a gene.

J is TRBJ2-3 and V is TRBV5-4; the match to TRBD2 covers 10 bases. The CDR3 is 16 residues long. Germline V lookup: CDR1 SGHNT, CDR2 YYREEE (reference sequence). The V and J ends lost 4 bases and 2 bases, in that order; junction bases with no gene match: 7. The CDR3 DNA reads as TGTGCCAGCAGCCCAGGGACTAGCGTAGTCACAGATACGCAGTATTTT. As protein: CASSPGTSVVTDTQYF.

This chain connects TRBV6-1 to TRBJ1-5, with D possibly being TRBD1 (6 bases). This CDR3 contains 14 residues. The germline V and J ends were trimmed by 4 bases and 9 bases, with 16 bases remaining between them. From germline, CDR1 is MNHNS and CDR2 SASEGT. The CDR3: CASSGGVGGRPQHF. The CDR3 DNA reads as TGTGCCAGCAGTGGCGGTGTAGGGGGGCGGCCCCAGCATTTT.

This chain joins TRBV28 and TRBJ2-3, with TRBD2 matching over 10 bases. The ends lost 4 bases at V and 0 bases at J; junction bases unmatched: 7. Germline loops: CDR1 MDHEN, CDR2 SYDVKM. The CDR3 totals 17 residues. The CDR3: CASSSTWTSGSTDTQYF. The CDR3 DNA reads TGTGCCAGCAGTTCTACTTGGACTAGCGGTAGCACAGATACGCAGTATTTT. The variable domain in full, with the rest retrieved from reference TRBV28 and TRBJ2-3, is DVKVTQSSRYLVKRTGEKVFLECVQDMDHENMFWYRQDPGLGLRLIYFSYDVKMKEKGDIPEGYSVSREKKERFSLILESASTNQTSMYLCASSSTWTSGSTDTQYFGPGTRLTVL.

This rearrangement joins TRBV9 to TRBJ2-1, with TRBD1 matching 7 bases. The CDR3 has 15 residues. From germline, CDR1 is SGDLS and CDR2 YYNGEE. With V trimmed by 4 bases and J by 0 bases, 4 bases remained unmatched. The CDR3 nucleotides are TGTGCCAGCAGCCCACGACAGGGCTCCTACAATGAGCAGTTCTTC. It translates to CASSPRQGSYNEQFF.

This chain joins TRBV6-5 and TRBJ1-2, with TRBD1 identical over 11 bases. Germline CDR1 is MNHEY and CDR2 is SVGAGI. This CDR3 contains 15 residues. The trim removed 2 bases at V and 7 bases at J, leaving 6 bases unmatched. CDR3 protein: CASSYIGQGALGYTF. The CDR3 bases are TGTGCCAGCAGTTACATCGGACAGGGGGCGCTTGGCTACACCTTC.